A selection of T cell receptor beta chains follows, all from one sample in a study of cytomegalovirus exposure and HLA in healthy donors. Here immunoSEQ multiplex PCR was the method, and the copy in TCRdb shows in-frame clones only, minus some. The sample holds 90,000 to 120,000 clones, 60% to 80% seen once. Sample: PBMCs. Every receptor here comes from a woman aged 18-29 years in good health and CMV-seropositive. The CDR3 runs from the conserved cysteine through the conserved F or W. The D gene is left open where the match is weak. Part of the rows lack a size; the others show once, few, many or a class for expanded clones.

cdr3_nt,cdr3_aa,d_call,v_call,cdr3_length,clone_size,j_call
TGTGCCACCAGCAGAGACGGTGAAGCTTTCTTT,CATSRDGEAFF,NA,TRBV15,11,NA,TRBJ1-1
TGTGCCAGCAGCTTGACAGGGGGATGGAACACTGAAGCTTTCTTT,CASSLTGGWNTEAFF,TRBD1,TRBV9,15,NA,TRBJ1-1
TGTGCCTGGTCCCGGACTGCAACTAATGAAAAACTGTTTTTT,CAWSRTATNEKLFF,NA,TRBV30,14,NA,TRBJ1-4
TGTGCCAGTAGTATATCCGGGAGCTCTGGAAACACCATATATTTT,CASSISGSSGNTIYF,NA,TRBV19,15,medium-sized,TRBJ1-3
TGTGCCAGCAAGACTAGCGGGGGGAACTACGAGCAGTACTTC,CASKTSGGNYEQYF,TRBD2,TRBV6-5,14,NA,TRBJ2-7
TGTGCCAGCAGCTTAGCAGGAGTGGGGCAGTATTTT,CASSLAGVGQYF,NA,TRBV7-2,12,NA,TRBJ2-3
TGTGCCAGCAGCCCCCTCCCGACACTCACCGGGGAGCTGTTTTTT,CASSPLPTLTGELFF,NA,TRBV7-8,15,NA,TRBJ2-2
TGTGCCAGCAATCAGGGCGGGGGAACTAATGAAAAACTGTTTTTT,CASNQGGGTNEKLFF,NA,TRBV28,15,NA,TRBJ1-4
TGTGCCAGCAGCTGGTGGACAGGGGTTGACACTGAAGCTTTCTTT,CASSWWTGVDTEAFF,TRBD1,TRBV5-6,15,NA,TRBJ1-1
TGCAGCGTTGAGGCAGGGGGAAACCATGGCTACACCTTC,CSVEAGGNHGYTF,TRBD1,TRBV29-1,13,NA,TRBJ1-2
TGCAGTCCCTCCACAGATACGCAGTATTTT,CSPSTDTQYF,NA,TRBV20-1,10,NA,TRBJ2-3
TGTGCCAGCAGCCTCGGGACAGGGCAGTTCTTC,CASSLGTGQFF,TRBD1,TRBV7-2,11,once,TRBJ2-1
TGTGCCATTAGTGAGTCTGCAGGGGGGTATGAGCAGTTCTTC,CAISESAGGYEQFF,NA,TRBV10-3,14,NA,TRBJ2-1
TGTGCCAGCAGCTTAAGAGGACAGAACTCTGGGGCCAACGTCCTGACTTTC,CASSLRGQNSGANVLTF,NA,TRBV13,17,NA,TRBJ2-6
TGTGCCACCAGCCCAGGGAATAATGAAAAACTGTTTTTT,CATSPGNNEKLFF,NA,TRBV15,13,NA,TRBJ1-4
TGTGCCAGCTCACAAAACCCAGGCTCTGGAAACACCATATATTTT,CASSQNPGSGNTIYF,NA,TRBV7-2,15,once,TRBJ1-3
TGTGCCAGCAGCTTGGGGCAGAACTATGGCTACACCTTC,CASSLGQNYGYTF,NA,TRBV7-3,13,NA,TRBJ1-2
TGTGCCGTCCAGGCGGCAAGCGGGGTGCGGGATACGCAGTATTTT,CAVQAASGVRDTQYF,TRBD2,TRBV10-3,15,NA,TRBJ2-3
TGTGCCAGCACCGCCGTGAGCACTGAAGCTTTCTTT,CASTAVSTEAFF,NA,TRBV7-9,12,few,TRBJ1-1
TGTGCCAGCAGCTTGGTCAGGGTCCCGAACAATGAGCAGTTCTTC,CASSLVRVPNNEQFF,NA,TRBV5-6,15,NA,TRBJ2-1